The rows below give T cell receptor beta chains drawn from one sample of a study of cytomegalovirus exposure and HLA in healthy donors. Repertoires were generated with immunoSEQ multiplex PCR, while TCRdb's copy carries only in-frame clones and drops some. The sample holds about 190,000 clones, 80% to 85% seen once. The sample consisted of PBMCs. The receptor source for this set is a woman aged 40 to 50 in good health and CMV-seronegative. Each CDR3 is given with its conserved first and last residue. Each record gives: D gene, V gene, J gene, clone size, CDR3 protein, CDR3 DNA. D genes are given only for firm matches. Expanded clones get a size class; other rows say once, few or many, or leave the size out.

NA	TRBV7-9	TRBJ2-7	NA	CSSSRKGESLEQYF	TGTTCCAGCAGTAGAAAGGGGGAGTCTCTCGAGCAGTACTTC
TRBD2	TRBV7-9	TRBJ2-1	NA	CASSHFGTSGSNEQFF	TGTGCCAGCAGCCACTTCGGGACTAGCGGGAGCAATGAGCAGTTCTTC
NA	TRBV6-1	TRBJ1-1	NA	CASSSAGAEAFF	TGTGCCAGCTCTAGTGCGGGGGCCGAAGCTTTCTTT
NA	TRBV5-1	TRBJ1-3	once	CASSLGVGQVGNTIYF	TGCGCCAGCAGCTTGGGAGTCGGACAAGTTGGAAACACCATATATTTT
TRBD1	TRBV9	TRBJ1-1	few	CASSVALQGVGEAFF	TGTGCCAGCAGCGTAGCTCTGCAGGGGGTGGGTGAAGCTTTCTTT
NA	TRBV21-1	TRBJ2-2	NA	CASSDRENTGELFF	TGTGCCAGCAGCGACAGGGAGAACACCGGGGAGCTGTTTTTT
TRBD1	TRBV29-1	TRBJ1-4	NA	CSAETGGDEKLFF	TGCAGCGCCGAGACAGGGGGCGATGAAAAACTGTTTTTT
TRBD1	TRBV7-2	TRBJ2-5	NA	CASSLGTGWGQETQYF	TGTGCCAGCAGCTTGGGGACAGGTTGGGGCCAAGAGACCCAGTACTTC
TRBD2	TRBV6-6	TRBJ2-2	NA	CASSGTSGTGELFF	TGTGCCAGCAGTGGGACTAGCGGGACCGGGGAGCTGTTTTTT
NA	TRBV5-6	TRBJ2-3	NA	CASSLAASTDTQYF	TGTGCCAGCAGCTTAGCTGCTAGCACAGATACGCAGTATTTT
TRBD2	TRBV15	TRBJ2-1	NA	CATSLAYLGRARNEQFF	TGTGCCACCAGCTTGGCCTATCTCGGGAGGGCCCGAAATGAGCAGTTCTTC
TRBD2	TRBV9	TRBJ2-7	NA	CASSYGLAGADEQYF	TGTGCCAGCAGCTACGGACTAGCGGGGGCCGATGAGCAGTACTTC
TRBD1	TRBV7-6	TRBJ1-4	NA	CASQGVTNEKLFF	TGTGCCAGCCAGGGGGTAACTAATGAAAAACTGTTTTTT
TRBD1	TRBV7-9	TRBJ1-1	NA	CASSLRTGGNTEAFF	TGTGCCAGCAGCCTAAGGACAGGGGGGAACACTGAAGCTTTCTTT
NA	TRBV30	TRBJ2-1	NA	CAWSAGYENEQFF	TGTGCCTGGAGTGCAGGGTACGAAAATGAGCAGTTCTTC
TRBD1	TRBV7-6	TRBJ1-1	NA	CASSPRTGDDTEAFF	TGTGCCAGCAGCCCGCGGACAGGGGACGACACTGAAGCTTTCTTT
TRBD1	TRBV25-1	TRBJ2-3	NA	CASSGTGGADTQYF	TGTGCCAGCAGTGGAACAGGGGGCGCAGATACGCAGTATTTT
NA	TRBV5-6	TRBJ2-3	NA	CASSLGASSTDTQYF	TGTGCCAGCAGCTTGGGAGCTTCTAGCACAGATACGCAGTATTTT
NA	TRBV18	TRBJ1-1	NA	CASPRGNTEAFF	TGTGCCAGCCCAAGGGGGAACACTGAAGCTTTCTTT
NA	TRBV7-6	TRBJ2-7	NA	CASSLVFGAAHEQYF	TGTGCCAGCAGCTTAGTCTTTGGAGCGGCCCACGAGCAGTACTTC
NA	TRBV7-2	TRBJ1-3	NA	CASSLVGSTHSGNTIYF	TGTGCCAGCAGCTTAGTGGGCAGCACTCATTCTGGAAACACCATATATTTT
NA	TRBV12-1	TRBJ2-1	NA	CASSFLAPRDNEQFF	TGTGCCAGCAGCTTTTTAGCTCCTCGGGACAATGAGCAGTTCTTC
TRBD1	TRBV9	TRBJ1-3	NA	CASSVADGTGAFSGNTIYF	TGTGCCAGCAGCGTAGCAGATGGGACAGGGGCCTTCTCTGGAAACACCATATATTTT
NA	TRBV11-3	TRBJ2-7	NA	CASKAGYEQYF	TGTGCCAGCAAGGCGGGCTACGAGCAGTACTTC
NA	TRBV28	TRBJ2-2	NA	CASSLSTIYTGELFF	TGTGCCAGCAGTTTATCGACAATCTACACCGGGGAGCTGTTTTTT
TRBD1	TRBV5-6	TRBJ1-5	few	CASSFWTGHHQPQHF	TGTGCCAGCAGCTTTTGGACAGGTCACCATCAGCCCCAGCATTTT
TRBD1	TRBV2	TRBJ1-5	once	CASTGTGGERRPVQPQHF	TGTGCCAGCACCGGGACAGGGGGCGAGCGGCGGCCAGTTCAGCCCCAGCATTTT
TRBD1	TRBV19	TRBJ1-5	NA	CASSGGGTGVNQPQHF	TGTGCCAGTAGTGGGGGGGGGACAGGGGTTAATCAGCCCCAGCATTTT
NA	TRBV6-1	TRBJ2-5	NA	CASSGGQLRETQYF	TGTGCCAGCAGTGGCGGGCAGTTAAGAGAGACCCAGTACTTC
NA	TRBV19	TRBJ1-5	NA	CASYSWGDNQPQHF	TGTGCCAGCTATTCCTGGGGGGACAATCAGCCCCAGCATTTT
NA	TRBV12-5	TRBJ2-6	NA	CATSGSGANVLTF	TGTGCCACTTCAGGCTCTGGGGCCAACGTCCTGACTTTC
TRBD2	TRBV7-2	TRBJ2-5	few	CASSLPGSGSETQYF	TGTGCCAGCAGCTTACCAGGGAGCGGGAGTGAGACCCAGTACTTC
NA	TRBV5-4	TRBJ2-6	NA	CASSLFSLGPAGTGANVLTF	TGTGCCAGCAGCTTGTTCAGTCTCGGTCCCGCGGGGACTGGGGCCAACGTCCTGACTTTC
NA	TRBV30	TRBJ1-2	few	CAWSRPPDSVYGYTF	TGTGCCTGGAGCCGCCCCCCTGACAGCGTCTATGGCTACACCTTC
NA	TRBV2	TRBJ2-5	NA	CASSLQRNQETQYF	TGTGCCAGCAGTCTTCAGCGGAACCAAGAGACCCAGTACTTC
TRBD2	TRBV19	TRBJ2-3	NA	CASRLAGWGGDTQYF	TGTGCCAGTAGGCTAGCGGGTTGGGGGGGAGATACGCAGTATTTT
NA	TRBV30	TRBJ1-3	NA	CAWDTTVGNTIYF	TGTGCCTGGGACACGACAGTCGGAAACACCATATATTTT
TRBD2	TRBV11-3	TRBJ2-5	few	CASSPPSGQETQYF	TGTGCCAGCAGCCCACCTAGCGGCCAAGAGACCCAGTACTTC
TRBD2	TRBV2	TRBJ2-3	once	CASKVAGASTDTQYF	TGTGCCAGTAAGGTAGCGGGAGCAAGCACAGATACGCAGTATTTT
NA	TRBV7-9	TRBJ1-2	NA	CASSLPIANYGYTF	TGTGCCAGCAGCTTACCGATAGCTAACTATGGCTACACCTTC
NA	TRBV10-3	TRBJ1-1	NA	CAISAGGANTEAFF	TGTGCCATCAGCGCGGGGGGGGCGAACACTGAAGCTTTCTTT
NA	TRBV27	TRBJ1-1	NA	CASSLRYRLNTEAFF	TGTGCCAGCAGTTTAAGGTACAGGCTGAACACTGAAGCTTTCTTT